This TCR beta chain is from a study of cytomegalovirus exposure and HLA in healthy donors. Profiling relied on immunoSEQ multiplex PCR, and the TCRdb table lists in-frame clones only, not all of them. Counted here are around 95,000 clones, about 85% occurring once; the ten biggest clones make up more than 20%. The ends were cut back, 4 bases at V and 5 bases at J, with 17 bases in the middle. This CDR3 comprises 15 residues. Germline V gives CDR1 MNHNY, CDR2 SVGAGI (reference sequence). Sequencing used PBMCs. This chain connects TRBV6-6 to TRBJ2-5, with a tentative D call TRBD1 (6 bases). The sequence was obtained from a man between 18 and 29 years old in good health and CMV-seropositive. The CDR3 region is CASSSSYRDGETQYF. The CDR3 nucleotides read TGTGCCAGCAGTTCCTCCTACAGGGATGGGGAGACCCAGTACTTC.